This TCR beta chain was retrieved from a study of cytotoxic CD8 clonotypes in ibrutinib-treated CLL (dated by TCRdb to the early 2020s). Regarding the research as a whole: In this cohort, approximately 15 patients were treatment-naive and ten to eleven were relapsed/refractory, while some 18 had unmutated IGHV. Responses were partial in around 25 patients and complete in 2; after median around 72 months follow-up, approximately 15 stayed in remission and about twelve progressed. Response samples were obtained after a median of 12 months of treatment, with a range of roughly 6 to 40 months. On average, each sample had 255,043 productive templates and more than 85,000 productive rearrangements. Of the roughly 86 participants in the trial, 25 to 30 had longitudinal samples available. Cryopreserved peripheral blood mononuclear cells were collected before treatment, at response, and at either disease progression or sustained remission. Every remission and progressive disease sample was obtained while ibrutinib was still being received by the patients.

The research as a whole found: Clonality increased at ibrutinib response, stayed stable in sustained remission, and fell back toward baseline at progression. Public clonotypes were rare and either shrank or stayed stable during treatment, and the rise in clonality at ibrutinib response reflected expansion of private clonotypes. Lymph node repertoires were not examined, and the timing of sampling was not matched between patients in sustained remission and those whose disease progressed. At baseline, clonality was higher than in age-matched healthy donors and showed a strong correlation with circulating CD8+ T-cell counts.

Remarks on this clone: No cognate antigen has been identified for it. One base away there is no much larger clone; base qualities are not given.

The time point label of this sample denotes: around 2 years on ibrutinib. For TCR beta library preparation, approximately 2.2 micrograms of genomic DNA were isolated from cryopreserved PBMCs. High-throughput TCR beta sequencing was performed on longitudinal blood samples from CLL patients receiving ibrutinib monotherapy. Patients were enrolled in a phase 2 open-label single-center ibrutinib monotherapy trial. Each clonotype received, on average, around 9.6x coverage in deep resolution sequencing performed on a MiSeq, where the target depth lay between 1 in 1 million and 1 in 200,000 T cells. The immunoSEQ hsTCRB Kit was used to generate TCR beta libraries. The study's processing was this. The data were analyzed with ImmunoSEQ Analyzer and ImmunoSEQ Data Assistant, and V, D and J gene assignments followed IMGT definitions. Clonality was computed as one minus normalized Shannon entropy of productive rearrangement frequencies, ranging from 0 to 1. Only overrepresented clonotypes making up at least 0.05% of the repertoire of each patient were included in the public clonotype analysis. More than ten repertoires from age-matched healthy donors, obtained from immuneACCESS, served as clonality controls. TCRdb's version of the immuneACCESS table is confined to in-frame rearrangements and falls short of the full clone set. An unresolved V gene accounts for under half of the shortfall where checked; the remainder is of unknown origin. Clonal size and the V and J genes are those of that table, whereas D and trimming came from the DNA. The sample table records some 130,000 clones; approximately 85% of these occur just once. The ten largest make up over 2% of the sample.

Reading the germline V gene gives CDR1 SGHAT and CDR2 FQNNGV. Inclusive of the bounding cysteine and phenylalanine, the CDR3 is 17 residues long. Left in the record is the CDR3 DNA by itself, 51 bases read in frame from the first base. The germline V and J ends show losses of 3 bases and 6 bases respectively, and no gene match explains 12 bases of the junction. Sequencing was performed on PBMCs, taken after 24 months of ibrutinib treatment. The source of this sequence is a human donor with chronic lymphocytic leukemia. The chain employs TRBV11-2 and TRBJ2-2, with 8 bases aligning to TRBD2. The CDR3 region: CASSFIPGLAKSGELFF. DNA sequence: TGTGCCAGCAGCTTCATCCCAGGACTAGCCAAATCCGGGGAGCTGTTTTTT.